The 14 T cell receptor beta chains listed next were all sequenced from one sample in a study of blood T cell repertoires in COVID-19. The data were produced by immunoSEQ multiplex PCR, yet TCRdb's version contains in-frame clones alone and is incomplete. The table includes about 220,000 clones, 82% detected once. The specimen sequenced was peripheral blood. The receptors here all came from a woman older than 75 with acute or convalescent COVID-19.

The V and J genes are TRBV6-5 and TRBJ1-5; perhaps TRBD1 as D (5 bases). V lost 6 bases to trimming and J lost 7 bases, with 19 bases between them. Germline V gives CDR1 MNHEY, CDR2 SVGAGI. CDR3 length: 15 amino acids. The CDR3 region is CASRPGGAGDQPQHF. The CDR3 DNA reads TGTGCCAGCAGACCCGGGGGTGCGGGTGACCAGCCCCAGCATTTT.

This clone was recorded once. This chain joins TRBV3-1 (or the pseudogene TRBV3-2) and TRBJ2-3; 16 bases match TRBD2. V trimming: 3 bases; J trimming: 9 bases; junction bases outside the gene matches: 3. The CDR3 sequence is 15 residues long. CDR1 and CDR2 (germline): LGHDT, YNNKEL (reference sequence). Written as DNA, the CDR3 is TGTGCCAGCAGCCATGGGACTAGCGGGGGGGACACGCAGTATTTT. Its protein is CASSHGTSGGDTQYF.

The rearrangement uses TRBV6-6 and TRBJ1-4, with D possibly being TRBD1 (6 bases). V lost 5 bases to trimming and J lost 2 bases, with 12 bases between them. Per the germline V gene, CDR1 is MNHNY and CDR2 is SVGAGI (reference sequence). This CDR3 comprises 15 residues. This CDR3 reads CASSRSGATNEKLFF. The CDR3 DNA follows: TGTGCCAGCAGTCGATCGGGGGCGACTAATGAAAAACTGTTTTTT.

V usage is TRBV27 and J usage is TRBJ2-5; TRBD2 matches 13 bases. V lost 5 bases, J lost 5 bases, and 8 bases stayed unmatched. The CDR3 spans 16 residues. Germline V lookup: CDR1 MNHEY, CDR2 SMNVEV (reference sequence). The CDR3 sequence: CASSGPGTSGAETQYF. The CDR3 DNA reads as TGTGCCAGCAGTGGACCCGGGACTAGCGGGGCCGAGACCCAGTACTTC.

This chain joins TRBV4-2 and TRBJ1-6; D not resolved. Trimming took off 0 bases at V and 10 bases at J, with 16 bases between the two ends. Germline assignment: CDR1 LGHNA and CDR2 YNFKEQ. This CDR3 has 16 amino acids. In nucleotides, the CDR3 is TGTGCCAGCAGCCAAGATCATGTAGGAGTTGGGTCACCCCTCCACTTT. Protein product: CASSQDHVGVGSPLHF.

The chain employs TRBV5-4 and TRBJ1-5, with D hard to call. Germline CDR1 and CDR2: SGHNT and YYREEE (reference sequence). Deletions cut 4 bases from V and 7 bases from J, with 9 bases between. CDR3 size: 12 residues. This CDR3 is CASSLRGQPQHF. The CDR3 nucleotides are TGTGCCAGCAGCCTACGAGGGCAGCCCCAGCATTTT.

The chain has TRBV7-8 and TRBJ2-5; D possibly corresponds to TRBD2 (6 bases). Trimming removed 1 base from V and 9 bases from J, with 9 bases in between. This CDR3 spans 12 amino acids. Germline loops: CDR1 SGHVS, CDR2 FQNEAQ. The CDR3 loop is CASSLGGEAQYF. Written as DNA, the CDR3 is TGTGCCAGCAGCTTAGGGGGGGAGGCCCAGTACTTC.

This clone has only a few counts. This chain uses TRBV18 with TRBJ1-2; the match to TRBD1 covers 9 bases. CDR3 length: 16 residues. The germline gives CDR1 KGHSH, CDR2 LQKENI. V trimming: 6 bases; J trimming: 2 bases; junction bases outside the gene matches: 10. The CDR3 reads CASSPQKGQGNYGYTF. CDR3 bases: TGTGCCAGCTCGCCGCAGAAGGGACAGGGAAACTATGGCTACACCTTC. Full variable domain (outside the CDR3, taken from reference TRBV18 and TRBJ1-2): NAGVMQNPRHLVRRRGQEARLRCSPMKGHSHVYWYRQLPEEGLKFMVYLQKENIIDESGMPKERFSAEFPKEGPSILRIQQVVRGDSAAYFCASSPQKGQGNYGYTFGSGTRLTVV.

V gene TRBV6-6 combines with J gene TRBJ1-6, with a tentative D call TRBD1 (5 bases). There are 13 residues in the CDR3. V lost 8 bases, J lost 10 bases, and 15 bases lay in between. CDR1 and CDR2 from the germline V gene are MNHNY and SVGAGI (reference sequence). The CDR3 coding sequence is TGTGCCAGCGCGGCAGGGCCTAGATCACCCCTCCACTTT. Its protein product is CASAAGPRSPLHF.

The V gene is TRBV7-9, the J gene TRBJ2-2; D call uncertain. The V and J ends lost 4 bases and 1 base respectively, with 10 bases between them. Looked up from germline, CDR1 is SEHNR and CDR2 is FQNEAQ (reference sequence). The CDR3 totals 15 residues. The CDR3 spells CASSSSEVNTGELFF. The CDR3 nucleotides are TGTGCCAGCAGCTCCTCAGAGGTGAACACCGGGGAGCTGTTTTTT.

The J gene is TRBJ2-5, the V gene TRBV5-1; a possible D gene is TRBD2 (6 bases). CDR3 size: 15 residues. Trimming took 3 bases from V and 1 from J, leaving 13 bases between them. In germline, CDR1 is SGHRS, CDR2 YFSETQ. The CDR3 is CASSSTRVAQETQYF. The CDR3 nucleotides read TGCGCCAGCAGCTCGACTAGGGTCGCCCAAGAGACCCAGTACTTC.

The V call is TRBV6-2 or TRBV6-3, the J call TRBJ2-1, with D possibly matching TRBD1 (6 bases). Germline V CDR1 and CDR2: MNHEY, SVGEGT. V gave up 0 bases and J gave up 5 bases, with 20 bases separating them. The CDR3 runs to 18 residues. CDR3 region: CASSYSKATGTPNNEQFF. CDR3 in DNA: TGTGCCAGCAGTTACTCGAAGGCAACCGGGACACCTAACAATGAGCAGTTCTTC.

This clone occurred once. The CDR3 region has the DNA TGTGCCAGCAGCCAACGACAGGGCTACGAGCAGTACTTC. Residues: CASSQRQGYEQYF. V gene TRBV7-3 combines with J gene TRBJ2-7; TRBD1 matches 7 bases. CDR1 and CDR2 from the germline V gene are SGHTA and FQGTGA. Trimming cost V 5 bases and J 3 bases; bases outside gene matches: 4. The CDR3 is made up of 13 amino acids.

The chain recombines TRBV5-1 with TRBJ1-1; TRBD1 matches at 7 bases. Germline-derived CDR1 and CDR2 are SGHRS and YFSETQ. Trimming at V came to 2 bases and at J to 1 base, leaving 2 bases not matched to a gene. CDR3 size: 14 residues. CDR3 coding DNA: TGCGCCAGCAGCTTTAGGACAGGGAACACTGAAGCTTTCTTT. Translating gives CASSFRTGNTEAFF.